The present TCR beta chain was sequenced within a study of shared clonotypes between healthy human individuals. DNA from unsorted PBMC was sequenced on ten immunoSEQ deep assay plates. Profiled with immunoSEQ multiplex PCR; TCRdb holds only in-frame clones, not every one. The sample lists about 490,000 clones, around 80% occurring once. V lost 5 bases and J lost 10, with 15 bases in between. The CDR3 extends over 13 amino acids. The germline V gene has CDR1 MDHEN and CDR2 SYDVKM. For genomic DNA, unsorted samples relied on tens of millions of PBMCs. The chain uses TRBV28 and TRBJ1-5; possibly TRBD1 for D (6 bases). The specimen sequenced was PBMCs. The receptor was isolated from a woman aged 40 to 50 in good health. Some clones in this sample may be carry-over from other donors' samples. DNA of the CDR3: TGTGCCAGCAGTGGGGGCGGGCTGCAACCCCAGCATTTT. Protein product: CASSGGGLQPQHF.